A selection of T cell receptor beta chains follows, all from one sample in a study. TCRdb re-derived calls from the RT-PCR reads in MiXCR, one entry per CDR3 protein. Counted here are hundreds of thousands of distinct CDR3 sequences, 11% to 15% occurring once; the ten biggest clones make up roughly 3.6%. Sequencing was carried out using memory CD4+ T cells from blood. The receptors here all came from a female donor in good health, serving as a healthy control. The CDR3 runs from the conserved cysteine through the conserved F or W. D genes are given only for firm matches. Size is stated for part of the rows, as once, few or many counts, or as a class when the clone is expanded.

cdr3_aa: CSARDSLRGDTQYF; cdr3_nt: TGCAGTGCTAGAGATAGCCTTCGGGGAGATACGCAGTATTTT; v_call: TRBV20-1; d_call: .; j_call: TRBJ2-3; clone_size: few
cdr3_aa: CASSQDLTSGSTDTQYF; cdr3_nt: TGTGCCAGCAGCCAAGATCTGACTAGCGGCAGCACAGATACGCAGTATTTT; v_call: TRBV4-2; d_call: TRBD2; j_call: TRBJ2-3; clone_size: few
cdr3_aa: CASSSGLAGETDTQYF; cdr3_nt: TGTGCCAGCAGCTCGGGACTAGCGGGAGAGACAGATACGCAGTATTTT; v_call: TRBV7-2; d_call: TRBD2; j_call: TRBJ2-3; clone_size: many
cdr3_aa: CSVESIGSTEAFF; cdr3_nt: TGCAGCGTTGAGAGCATAGGTAGCACTGAAGCTTTCTTT; v_call: TRBV29-1; d_call: .; j_call: TRBJ1-1; clone_size: .
cdr3_aa: CASSTGPGQGVVEQYF; cdr3_nt: TGTGCCAGCAGTACTGGTCCGGGACAGGGGGTTGTCGAGCAGTACTTC; v_call: TRBV6-5; d_call: TRBD1; j_call: TRBJ2-7; clone_size: .
cdr3_aa: CASSLGGGRMNTEAFF; cdr3_nt: TGTGCCAGCAGTCTTGGGGGGGGGAGGATGAACACTGAAGCTTTCTTT; v_call: TRBV12-3/TRBV12-4; d_call: .; j_call: TRBJ1-1; clone_size: .
cdr3_aa: CASSEQGISQPQHF; cdr3_nt: TGTGCCAGCAGTGAACAGGGGATAAGTCAGCCCCAGCATTTT; v_call: TRBV6-1; d_call: .; j_call: TRBJ1-5; clone_size: few
cdr3_aa: CASSFLQGSPLHF; cdr3_nt: TGTGCCAGCAGCTTTTTACAGGGCTCACCCCTCCACTTT; v_call: TRBV5-6; d_call: .; j_call: TRBJ1-6; clone_size: few
cdr3_aa: CASSHGLAGGIQETQYF; cdr3_nt: TGTGCCAGCAGTCATGGACTAGCGGGGGGAATTCAAGAGACCCAGTACTTC; v_call: TRBV12-3/TRBV12-4; d_call: TRBD2; j_call: TRBJ2-5; clone_size: .
cdr3_aa: CATSDYRVGNEQFF; cdr3_nt: TGTGCCACCAGTGATTACAGGGTTGGGAATGAGCAGTTCTTC; v_call: TRBV24-1; d_call: .; j_call: TRBJ2-1; clone_size: many
cdr3_aa: CASSRGGQTDGQYF; cdr3_nt: TGCGCCAGCAGCCGCGGTGGACAAACCGATGGGCAGTACTTC; v_call: TRBV5-1; d_call: .; j_call: TRBJ2-7; clone_size: .
cdr3_aa: CASSVEGWQETQYF; cdr3_nt: TGTGCCAGCAGCGTAGAGGGGTGGCAAGAGACCCAGTACTTC; v_call: TRBV9; d_call: .; j_call: TRBJ2-5; clone_size: .
cdr3_aa: CATSDPGLALVADTQYF; cdr3_nt: TGTGCCACCAGTGATCCCGGACTAGCGTTGGTAGCAGATACGCAGTATTTT; v_call: TRBV24-1; d_call: TRBD2; j_call: TRBJ2-3; clone_size: few
cdr3_aa: CASSPRKQGAHGYTF; cdr3_nt: TGTGCCAGCAGCCCCCGAAAACAGGGGGCCCATGGCTACACCTTC; v_call: TRBV7-3; d_call: TRBD1; j_call: TRBJ1-2; clone_size: .
cdr3_aa: CASTPGQGYNEQFF; cdr3_nt: TGTGCCAGCACTCCGGGACAGGGGTACAATGAGCAGTTCTTC; v_call: TRBV27; d_call: TRBD1; j_call: TRBJ2-1; clone_size: many
cdr3_aa: CASSPHHGGADEQYF; cdr3_nt: TGTGCCAGCAGTCCACACCATGGGGGAGCGGACGAGCAGTACTTC; v_call: TRBV6-2/TRBV6-3; d_call: .; j_call: TRBJ2-7; clone_size: .
cdr3_aa: CASSLVGFSQAVAKNIQYF; cdr3_nt: TGTGCCAGCAGCTTAGTAGGGTTTTCACAGGCGGTCGCCAAAAACATTCAGTACTTC; v_call: TRBV7-9; d_call: .; j_call: TRBJ2-4; clone_size: .
cdr3_aa: CASSLRGGEQYF; cdr3_nt: TGTGCCAGCAGTTTAAGGGGGGGCGAGCAGTACTTC; v_call: TRBV12-3/TRBV12-4; d_call: .; j_call: TRBJ2-7; clone_size: many
cdr3_aa: CASSPDTGANVLTF; cdr3_nt: TGTGCCAGCAGCCCGGATACTGGGGCCAACGTCCTGACTTTC; v_call: TRBV28; d_call: .; j_call: TRBJ2-6; clone_size: .
cdr3_aa: CASSTQGHQPQHF; cdr3_nt: TGTGCCAGCAGTACCCAGGGCCATCAGCCCCAGCATTTT; v_call: TRBV6-6; d_call: .; j_call: TRBJ1-5; clone_size: few
cdr3_aa: CASSSTSFREQYF; cdr3_nt: TGTGCCAGCAGCTCGACTAGTTTTCGCGAGCAGTACTTC; v_call: TRBV7-2; d_call: .; j_call: TRBJ2-7; clone_size: few
cdr3_aa: CASSWASGGFYEQYF; cdr3_nt: TGCGCCAGCAGCTGGGCCAGCGGGGGATTCTACGAGCAGTACTTC; v_call: TRBV5-1; d_call: TRBD2; j_call: TRBJ2-7; clone_size: few
cdr3_aa: CGRKGRAYEQYF; cdr3_nt: TGCGGGAGGAAGGGGCGAGCCTACGAGCAGTACTTC; v_call: TRBV20-1; d_call: .; j_call: TRBJ2-7; clone_size: .
cdr3_aa: CASSFNPGGGPTYEQYF; cdr3_nt: TGTGCCAGCAGTTTTAACCCGGGTGGCGGGCCTACCTACGAGCAGTACTTC; v_call: TRBV27; d_call: .; j_call: TRBJ2-7; clone_size: many
cdr3_aa: CSAGIITDGYTF; cdr3_nt: TGCAGTGCGGGGATAATCACGGATGGCTACACCTTC; v_call: TRBV20-1; d_call: .; j_call: TRBJ1-2; clone_size: .
cdr3_aa: CASSETGQRGIQYF; cdr3_nt: TGTGCCAGCAGTGAAACAGGACAGAGGGGCATTCAGTACTTC; v_call: TRBV6-1; d_call: .; j_call: TRBJ2-4; clone_size: .
cdr3_aa: CASSESRGRTKNIQYF; cdr3_nt: TGTGCCAGCAGTGAAAGCAGGGGGAGAACCAAAAACATTCAGTACTTC; v_call: TRBV6-1; d_call: TRBD1; j_call: TRBJ2-4; clone_size: .
cdr3_aa: CASSLRWSSGSSYNEQFF; cdr3_nt: TGCGCCAGCAGCTTGAGGTGGTCTAGCGGGAGCTCCTACAATGAGCAGTTCTTC; v_call: TRBV5-1; d_call: TRBD2; j_call: TRBJ2-1; clone_size: .
cdr3_aa: CASSQEGWGVPNNEQFF; cdr3_nt: TGCGCCAGCAGCCAAGAAGGTTGGGGCGTTCCTAACAATGAGCAGTTCTTC; v_call: TRBV4-1; d_call: .; j_call: TRBJ2-1; clone_size: many
cdr3_aa: CASSQAVRSSYEQYF; cdr3_nt: TGTGCCAGCAGCCAAGCCGTAAGGAGCTCCTACGAGCAGTACTTC; v_call: TRBV3-1; d_call: .; j_call: TRBJ2-7; clone_size: .
cdr3_aa: CASSPLVPRVGEQYF; cdr3_nt: TGCGCCAGCAGCCCCCTAGTTCCCCGCGTTGGGGAGCAGTACTTC; v_call: TRBV5-1; d_call: .; j_call: TRBJ2-7; clone_size: many
cdr3_aa: CASRTSGGLNEQFF; cdr3_nt: TGTGCCAGCAGAACGTCCGGGGGATTAAATGAGCAGTTCTTC; v_call: TRBV6-1; d_call: .; j_call: TRBJ2-1; clone_size: many
cdr3_aa: CASSLQADSPLHF; cdr3_nt: TGTGCCAGCAGCTTACAGGCAGATTCACCCCTCCACTTT; v_call: TRBV7-2; d_call: .; j_call: TRBJ1-6; clone_size: .
cdr3_aa: CSASGTGGEKLFF; cdr3_nt: TGCAGTGCTAGTGGGACAGGGGGAGAAAAACTGTTTTTT; v_call: TRBV20-1; d_call: TRBD1; j_call: TRBJ1-4; clone_size: few
cdr3_aa: CSAAGSGRNEQFF; cdr3_nt: TGCAGTGCCGCCGGTAGCGGGAGGAATGAGCAGTTCTTC; v_call: TRBV20-1; d_call: TRBD2; j_call: TRBJ2-1; clone_size: few
cdr3_aa: CASSDLRPYEQYF; cdr3_nt: TGTGCCAGCAGCGATTTACGTCCCTACGAGCAGTACTTC; v_call: TRBV28; d_call: .; j_call: TRBJ2-7; clone_size: few
cdr3_aa: CASSSGRNSNQPQHF; cdr3_nt: TGTGCCAGCAGTTCCGGACGGAATAGCAATCAGCCCCAGCATTTT; v_call: TRBV12-3/TRBV12-4; d_call: .; j_call: TRBJ1-5; clone_size: .
cdr3_aa: CTSSAPRGRAEAFF; cdr3_nt: TGCACCAGCAGCGCCCCTCGAGGGCGCGCTGAAGCTTTCTTT; v_call: TRBV1; d_call: .; j_call: TRBJ1-1; clone_size: .
cdr3_aa: CASGGLSNTGELFF; cdr3_nt: TGTGCCAGCGGTGGCCTTTCGAACACCGGGGAGCTGTTTTTT; v_call: TRBV27; d_call: .; j_call: TRBJ2-2; clone_size: few
cdr3_aa: CASRRGAVDYGYTF; cdr3_nt: TGTGCCAGCCGGCGTGGGGCAGTTGACTATGGCTACACCTTC; v_call: TRBV6-1; d_call: .; j_call: TRBJ1-2; clone_size: .
cdr3_aa: CSARGDRTYNEQFF; cdr3_nt: TGCAGCGCGCGAGGGGACAGGACTTACAATGAGCAGTTCTTC; v_call: TRBV29-1; d_call: TRBD1; j_call: TRBJ2-1; clone_size: many
cdr3_aa: CSVVLGVPAYNEQFF; cdr3_nt: TGCAGCGTTGTTTTGGGCGTACCAGCGTACAATGAGCAGTTCTTC; v_call: TRBV29-1; d_call: .; j_call: TRBJ2-1; clone_size: few
cdr3_aa: CASSPSEQGAAYGYTF; cdr3_nt: TGTGCCAGCTCACCCTCCGAACAGGGGGCGGCCTATGGCTACACCTTC; v_call: TRBV18; d_call: TRBD1; j_call: TRBJ1-2; clone_size: many